In this sample, the clone carrying this TCR beta chain is medium-sized. Its target is unknown. This sample was included in a study of early T cells in non-severe SARS-CoV-2 infection. The wider study: Bulk RNA from unsorted whole blood was sequenced; chains were unpaired.

Individual cDNA molecules each received unique molecular identifiers attached to them. Using its own MiXCR run on the 5' RACE reads, TCRdb lists one record per CDR3 protein. The sample holds tens of thousands of distinct CDR3 sequences, 5.5% to 7% seen once. General study results and limits: Reliance on VDJdb matching favored anti-spike CD8 responses; private and CD4 specificities were missed.

The CDR3 extends over 14 amino acids. The germline CDR1 and CDR2 sequences are MDHEN and SYDVKM. The V and J ends lost 4 bases and 5 bases respectively, with 13 bases between them. Material: whole blood. The chain uses TRBV28 and TRBJ2-3; D gene ambiguous. This sequence was found in an adult who was a healthcare worker with PCR-confirmed SARS-CoV-2 infection or an uninfected control (not recorded which). CDR3 coding DNA: TGTGCCAGCAGTTCAACAAACCTAGAAGATACGCAGTATTTT. Translation: CASSSTNLEDTQYF.